What follows is one T cell receptor (beta chain) and its context. V shed 2 bases and J shed 12 bases, with 14 bases lying between them. The CDR3 length is 13 residues. The germline gives CDR1 SGHTA, CDR2 FQGNSA. Original handling: Amplifying reference gene primers gave estimates of nucleated cell counts. The assay was immunoSEQ multiplex PCR, and TCRdb's table has in-frame clones only and misses some. V and J calls and clone size are given by that table; D and trimming were obtained from the DNA. The sample yields roughly 250,000 clones, around 90% seen once. This specimen belongs to a study of blood T cell repertoires in COVID-19.

The sequence came from a man aged 55 to 70 who had recovered from COVID-19. The V and J genes are TRBV7-2 and TRBJ1-5; unclear D gene. Material for sequencing was peripheral blood. CDR3 bases: TGTGCCAGCAGCTTACCCGGCCAGGTGGGCCAGCATTTT. Translating it yields CASSLPGQVGQHF.